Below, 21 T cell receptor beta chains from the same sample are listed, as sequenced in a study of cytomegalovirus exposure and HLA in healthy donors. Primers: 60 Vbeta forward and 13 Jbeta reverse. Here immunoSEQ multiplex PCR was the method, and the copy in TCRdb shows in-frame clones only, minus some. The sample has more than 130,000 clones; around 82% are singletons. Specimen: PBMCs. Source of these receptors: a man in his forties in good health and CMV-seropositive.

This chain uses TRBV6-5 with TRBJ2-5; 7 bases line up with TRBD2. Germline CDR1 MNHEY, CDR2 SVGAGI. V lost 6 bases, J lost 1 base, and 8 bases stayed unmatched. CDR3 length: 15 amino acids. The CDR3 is CASSHGRSTQETQYF. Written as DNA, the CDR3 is TGTGCCAGCAGCCACGGGAGGTCCACCCAAGAGACCCAGTACTTC.

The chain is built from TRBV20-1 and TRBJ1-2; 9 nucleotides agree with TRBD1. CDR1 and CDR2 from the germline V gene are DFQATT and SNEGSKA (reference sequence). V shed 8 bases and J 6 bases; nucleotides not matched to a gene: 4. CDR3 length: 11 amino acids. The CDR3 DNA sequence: TGCAGTTACAGGGGGCTGGATGGCTACACCTTC. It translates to CSYRGLDGYTF.

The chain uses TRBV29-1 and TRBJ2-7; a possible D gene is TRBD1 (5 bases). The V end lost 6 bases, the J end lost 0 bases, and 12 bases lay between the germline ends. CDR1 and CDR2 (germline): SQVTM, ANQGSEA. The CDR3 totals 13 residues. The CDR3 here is CSVEDKYSYEQYF. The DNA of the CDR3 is TGCAGCGTAGAGGACAAGTACTCCTACGAGCAGTACTTC.

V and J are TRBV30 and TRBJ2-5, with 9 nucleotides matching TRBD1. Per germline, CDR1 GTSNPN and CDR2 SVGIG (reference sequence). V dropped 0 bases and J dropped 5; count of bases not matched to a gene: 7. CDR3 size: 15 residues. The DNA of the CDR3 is TGTGCCTGGAGTGTACGTGGGACAGGGCGTGAGACCCAGTACTTC. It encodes CAWSVRGTGRETQYF.

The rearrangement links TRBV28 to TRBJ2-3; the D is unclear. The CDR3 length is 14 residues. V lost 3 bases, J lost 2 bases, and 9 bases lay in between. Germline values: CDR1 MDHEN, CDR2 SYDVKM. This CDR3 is CASSFRQYTDTQYF. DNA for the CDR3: TGTGCCAGCAGTTTTCGACAATACACAGATACGCAGTATTTT.

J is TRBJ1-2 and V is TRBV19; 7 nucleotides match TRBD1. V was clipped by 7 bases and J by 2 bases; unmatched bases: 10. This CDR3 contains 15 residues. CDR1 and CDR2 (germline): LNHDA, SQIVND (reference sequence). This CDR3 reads CASKGTANPNYGYTF. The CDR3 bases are TGTGCCAGTAAAGGGACAGCTAACCCGAACTATGGCTACACCTTC.

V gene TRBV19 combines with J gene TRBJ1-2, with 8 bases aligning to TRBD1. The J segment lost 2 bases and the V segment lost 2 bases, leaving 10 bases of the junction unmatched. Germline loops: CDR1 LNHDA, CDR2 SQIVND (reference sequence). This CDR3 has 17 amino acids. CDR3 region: CASSIFGDRTGNYGYTF. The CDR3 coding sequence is TGTGCCAGTAGTATATTCGGGGACAGGACAGGGAACTATGGCTACACCTTC.

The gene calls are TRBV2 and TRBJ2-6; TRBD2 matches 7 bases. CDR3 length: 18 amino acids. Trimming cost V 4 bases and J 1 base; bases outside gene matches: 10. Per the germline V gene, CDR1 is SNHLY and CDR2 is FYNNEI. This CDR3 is CASSGGVAGSSGANVLTF. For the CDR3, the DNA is TGTGCCAGCAGTGGAGGAGTAGCGGGTAGTTCTGGGGCCAACGTCCTGACTTTC.

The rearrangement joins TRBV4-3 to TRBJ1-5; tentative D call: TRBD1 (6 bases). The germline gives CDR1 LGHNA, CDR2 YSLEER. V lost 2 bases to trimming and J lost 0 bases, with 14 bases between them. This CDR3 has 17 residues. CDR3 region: CASSQSAGVDSNQPQHF. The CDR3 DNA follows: TGCGCCAGCAGCCAATCCGCAGGGGTCGATAGCAATCAGCCCCAGCATTTT.

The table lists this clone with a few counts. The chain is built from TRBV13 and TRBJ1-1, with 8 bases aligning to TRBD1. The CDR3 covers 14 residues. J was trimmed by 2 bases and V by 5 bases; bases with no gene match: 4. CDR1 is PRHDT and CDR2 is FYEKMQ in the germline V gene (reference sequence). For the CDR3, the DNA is TGTGCCAGCAGCATCAGGGGGCCAAACACTGAAGCTTTCTTT. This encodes CASSIRGPNTEAFF.

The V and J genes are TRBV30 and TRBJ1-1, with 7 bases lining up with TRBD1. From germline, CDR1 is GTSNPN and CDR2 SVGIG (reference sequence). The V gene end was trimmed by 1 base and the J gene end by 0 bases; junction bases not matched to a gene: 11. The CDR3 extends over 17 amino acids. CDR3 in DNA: TGTGCCTGGAGTGATTCCGGGACAGCTAGATTGAACACTGAAGCTTTCTTT. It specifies CAWSDSGTARLNTEAFF.

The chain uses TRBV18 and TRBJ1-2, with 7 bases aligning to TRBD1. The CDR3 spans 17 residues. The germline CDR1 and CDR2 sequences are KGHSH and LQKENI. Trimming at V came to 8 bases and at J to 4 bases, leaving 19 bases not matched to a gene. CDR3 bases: TGTGCCAGCCACGAGTTGGTGAACAGGGGACGCATCTATGGCTACACCTTC. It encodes CASHELVNRGRIYGYTF.

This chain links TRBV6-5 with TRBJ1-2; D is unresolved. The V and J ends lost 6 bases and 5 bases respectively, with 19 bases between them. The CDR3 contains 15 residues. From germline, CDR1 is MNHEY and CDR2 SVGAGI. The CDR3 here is CASSPTAGEGYGYTF. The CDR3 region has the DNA TGTGCCAGCAGCCCCACCGCTGGGGAGGGATATGGCTACACCTTC.

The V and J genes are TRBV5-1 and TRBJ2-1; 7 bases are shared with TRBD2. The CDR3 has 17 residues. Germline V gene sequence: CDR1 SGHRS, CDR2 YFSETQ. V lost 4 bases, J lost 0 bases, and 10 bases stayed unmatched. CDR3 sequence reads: CASSPFGGGSSYNEQFF. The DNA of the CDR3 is TGCGCCAGCAGCCCCTTCGGGGGAGGGAGCTCCTACAATGAGCAGTTCTTC.

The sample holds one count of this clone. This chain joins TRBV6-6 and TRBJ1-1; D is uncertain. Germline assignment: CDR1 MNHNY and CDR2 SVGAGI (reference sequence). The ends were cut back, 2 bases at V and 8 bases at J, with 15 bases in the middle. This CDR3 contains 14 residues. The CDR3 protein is CASSYTRGKSEAFF. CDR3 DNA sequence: TGTGCCAGCAGTTACACTAGAGGGAAAAGCGAAGCTTTCTTT.

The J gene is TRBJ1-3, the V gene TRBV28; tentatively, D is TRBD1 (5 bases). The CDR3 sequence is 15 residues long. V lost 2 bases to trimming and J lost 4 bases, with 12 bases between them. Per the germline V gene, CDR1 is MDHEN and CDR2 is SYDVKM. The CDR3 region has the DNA TGTGCCAGCAGTTTACTAGGCAGGGCAGGAAACACCATATATTTT. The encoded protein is CASSLLGRAGNTIYF.

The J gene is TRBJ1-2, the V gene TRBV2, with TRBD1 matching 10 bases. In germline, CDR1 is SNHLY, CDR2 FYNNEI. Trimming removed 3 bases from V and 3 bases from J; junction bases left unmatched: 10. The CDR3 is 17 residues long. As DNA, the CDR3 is TGTGCCAGCAGTGACCGGGACAGGGGACCCTCTGACTATGGCTACACCTTC. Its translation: CASSDRDRGPSDYGYTF.

The CDR3 reads CASRPYSGGFSYEQYF. CDR3 in DNA: TGTGCCAGCAGGCCTTATAGCGGGGGTTTCTCCTACGAGCAGTACTTC. The chain is built from TRBV7-2 and TRBJ2-7; 9 positions match TRBD2. Per germline, CDR1 SGHTA and CDR2 FQGNSA. The CDR3 is 16 amino acids. J lost 0 bases, V lost 6 bases, and 9 bases had no gene match.

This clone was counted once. The CDR3 sequence: CASSDRYPIYEQYF. CDR3 sequence (DNA): TGTGCCAGCAGCGACAGGTACCCGATCTACGAGCAGTACTTC. This sequence joins TRBV6-1 and TRBJ2-7, with D perhaps TRBD1 (6 bases). The V end was cut by 6 bases, the J end by 3 bases, with 15 bases between. The germline V gene encodes CDR1 MNHNS and CDR2 SASEGT. CDR3 size: 14 residues.

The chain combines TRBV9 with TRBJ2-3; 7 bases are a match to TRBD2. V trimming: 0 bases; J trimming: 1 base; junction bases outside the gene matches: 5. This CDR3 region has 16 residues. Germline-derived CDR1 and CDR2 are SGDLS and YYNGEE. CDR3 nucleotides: TGTGCCAGCAGCGTAGGAAGCGGGGCACGCACAGATACGCAGTATTTT. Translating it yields CASSVGSGARTDTQYF.

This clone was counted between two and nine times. CDR3 nucleotides: TGTGCCAGCAGCCCAGAGGTCGGGGGTGGTCCCCAGCATTTT. The encoded protein is CASSPEVGGGPQHF. This sequence joins TRBV7-9 and TRBJ1-5, with D possibly being TRBD1 (5 bases). Germline V gene lookup returns CDR1 SEHNR and CDR2 FQNEAQ (reference sequence). The CDR3 spans 14 residues. The germline V and J ends were trimmed by 5 bases and 10 bases, with 18 bases remaining between them.